This T cell receptor (beta chain) was documented in a study of blood T cell repertoires in COVID-19. Overall study: Specimens from acute and convalescent COVID-19 originated in the United States, Italy and Spain.

This CDR3 is 13 amino acids long. With 2 bases removed from V and 6 bases from J, the gap between germline ends came to 8 bases. Germline V gives CDR1 MNHEY, CDR2 SMNVEV (reference sequence). The age range of participants was about 18 to 95 years, with residence in about two dozen US areas. Cohort 3 donors counted as recovered after two negative PCRs, clearance, or resolved symptoms. Study processing details: Nucleated cell number was recorded as an estimate derived from reference gene primer amplification. The assay was immunoSEQ multiplex PCR, and TCRdb's table has in-frame clones only and misses some. The V and J calls and clone size are taken from that table; D and trimming were inferred from the DNA. The sample contains more than 150,000 clones, around 80% of which appear only once.

The chain couples TRBV27 to TRBJ1-5, with D possibly TRBD1 on 5 matching bases. The clonotype originates from a woman aged 50 to 60 who had recovered from COVID-19. The sequencing sample was made of PBMCs or T cells enriched from blood (not recorded which). The CDR3 DNA reads TGTGCCAGCAGTTTAGCGGGGCCTCAGCCCCAGCATTTT. It translates to CASSLAGPQPQHF.